This TCR beta chain was documented in a study of blood T cell repertoires in COVID-19. In the study overall: Sample material is recorded as cDNA or gDNA derived from T cells, B-cell-depleted T cells, or PBMCs.

As processed by the authors: Reference gene primer amplification yielded estimated nucleated cell counts. Sequencing used immunoSEQ multiplex PCR; TCRdb keeps in-frame clones, though not all of them. Clone size and the V and J calls come from that table; the DNA yielded D and trimming. The data contain 210,000 or so clones, 65% to 90% of them singletons. Trimming removed 6 bases at V and 6 bases at J, with 8 bases between. The germline gives CDR1 MNHEY, CDR2 SMNVEV (reference sequence). The CDR3 contains 12 residues. Individuals drawn from 24 US areas were about 18 to 95 years old. The study assigned cohorts using participant-reported clinical history.

The specimen was PBMCs or T cells enriched from blood (not recorded which). The origin of this receptor is a woman between 45 and 65 years old with acute COVID-19. The chain is built from TRBV27 and TRBJ2-2; D not resolved. The CDR3 loop is CASRLTAGELFF. The CDR3 DNA is TGTGCCAGCAGGCTTACGGCCGGGGAGCTGTTTTTT.